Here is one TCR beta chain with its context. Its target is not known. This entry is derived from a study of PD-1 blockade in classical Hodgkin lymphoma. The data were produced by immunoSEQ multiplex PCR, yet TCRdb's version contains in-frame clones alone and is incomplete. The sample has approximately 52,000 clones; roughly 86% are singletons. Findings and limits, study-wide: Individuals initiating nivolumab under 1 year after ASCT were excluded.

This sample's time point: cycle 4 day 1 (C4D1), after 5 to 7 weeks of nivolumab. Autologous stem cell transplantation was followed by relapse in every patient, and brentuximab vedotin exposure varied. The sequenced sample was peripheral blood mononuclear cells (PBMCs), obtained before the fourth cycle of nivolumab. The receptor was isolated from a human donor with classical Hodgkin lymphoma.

The CDR3 loop is CAAGALNTEAFF. The CDR3 DNA follows: TGTGCCGCGGGGGCGCTGAACACTGAAGCTTTCTTT. The chain has TRBV28 and TRBJ1-1; maybe TRBD1 (6 bases). The CDR3 length is 12 residues. Trimming removed 11 bases at V and 0 bases at J, with 10 bases between. CDR1 and CDR2 (germline): MDHEN, SYDVKM.